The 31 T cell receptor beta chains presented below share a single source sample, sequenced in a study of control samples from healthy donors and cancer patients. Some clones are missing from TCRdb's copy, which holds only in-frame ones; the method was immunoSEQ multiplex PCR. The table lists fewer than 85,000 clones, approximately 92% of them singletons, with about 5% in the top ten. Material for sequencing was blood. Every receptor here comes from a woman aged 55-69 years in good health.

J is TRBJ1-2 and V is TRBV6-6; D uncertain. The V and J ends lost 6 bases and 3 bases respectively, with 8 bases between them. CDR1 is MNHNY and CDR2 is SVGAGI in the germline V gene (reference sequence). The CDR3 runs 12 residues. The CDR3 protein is CASSPQDYGYTF. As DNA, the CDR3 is TGTGCCAGCAGCCCACAAGACTATGGCTACACCTTC.

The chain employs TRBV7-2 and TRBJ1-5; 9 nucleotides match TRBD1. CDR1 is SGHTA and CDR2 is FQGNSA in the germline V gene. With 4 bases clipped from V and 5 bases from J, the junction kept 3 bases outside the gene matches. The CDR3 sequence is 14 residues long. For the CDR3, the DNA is TGTGCCAGCAGCTCGACAGGGGGTCATCAGCCCCAGCATTTT. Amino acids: CASSSTGGHQPQHF.

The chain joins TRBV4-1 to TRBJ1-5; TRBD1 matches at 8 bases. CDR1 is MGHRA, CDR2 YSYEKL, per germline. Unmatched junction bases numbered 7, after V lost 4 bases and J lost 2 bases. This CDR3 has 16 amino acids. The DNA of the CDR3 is TGCGCCAGCAGCCCCCAGGGGGCGATTGGCAATCAGCCCCAGCATTTT. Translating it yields CASSPQGAIGNQPQHF.

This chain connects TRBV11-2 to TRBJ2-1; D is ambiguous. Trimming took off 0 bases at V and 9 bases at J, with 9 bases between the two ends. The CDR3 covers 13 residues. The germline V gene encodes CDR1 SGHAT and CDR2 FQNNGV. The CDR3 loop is CASSLERVSEQFF. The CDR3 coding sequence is TGTGCCAGCAGCTTAGAGCGCGTTAGTGAGCAGTTCTTC.

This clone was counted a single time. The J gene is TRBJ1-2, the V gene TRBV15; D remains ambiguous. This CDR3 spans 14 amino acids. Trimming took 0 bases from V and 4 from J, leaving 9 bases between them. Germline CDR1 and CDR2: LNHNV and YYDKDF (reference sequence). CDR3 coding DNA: TGTGCCACCAGCAGAGATCGGGGAAGCTATGGCTACACCTTC. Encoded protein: CATSRDRGSYGYTF. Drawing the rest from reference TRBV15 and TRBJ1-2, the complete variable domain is DAMVIQNPRYQVTQFGKPVTLSCSQTLNHNVMYWYQQKSSQAPKLLFHYYDKDFNNEADTPDNFQSRRPNTSFCFLDIRSPGLGDTAMYLCATSRDRGSYGYTFGSGTRLTVV.

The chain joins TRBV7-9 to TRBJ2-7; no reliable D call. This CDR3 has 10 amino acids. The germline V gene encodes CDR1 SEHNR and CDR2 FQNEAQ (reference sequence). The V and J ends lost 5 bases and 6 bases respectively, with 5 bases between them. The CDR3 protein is CASSGSEQYF. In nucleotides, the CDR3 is TGTGCCAGCAGCGGCTCCGAGCAGTACTTC.

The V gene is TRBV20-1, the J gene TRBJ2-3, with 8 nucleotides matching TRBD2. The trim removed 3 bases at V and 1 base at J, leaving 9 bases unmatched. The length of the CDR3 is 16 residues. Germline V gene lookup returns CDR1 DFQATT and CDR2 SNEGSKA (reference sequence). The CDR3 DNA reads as TGCAGTGCTAGTGGCTTAGGTAGCGGGGGCACAGATACGCAGTATTTT. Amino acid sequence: CSASGLGSGGTDTQYF.

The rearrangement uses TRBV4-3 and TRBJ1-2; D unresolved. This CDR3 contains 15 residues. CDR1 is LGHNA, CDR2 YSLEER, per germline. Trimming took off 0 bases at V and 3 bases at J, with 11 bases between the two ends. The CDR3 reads CASSQESRAYYGYTF. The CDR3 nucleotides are TGCGCCAGCAGCCAAGAGTCGAGGGCCTACTATGGCTACACCTTC.

The DNA of the CDR3 is TGTGCCAGCAGTTTATTAAAGGGACAGGTGAATCAGCCCCAGCATTTT. Translation gives CASSLLKGQVNQPQHF. The V call is TRBV28, the J call TRBJ1-5; 8 positions agree with TRBD1. The CDR3 spans 16 residues. From germline, CDR1 is MDHEN and CDR2 SYDVKM. V was pared by 1 base and J by 4 bases, with 6 bases of the junction left unmatched. Full variable domain (rest looked up from reference TRBV28 and TRBJ1-5): DVKVTQSSRYLVKRTGEKVFLECVQDMDHENMFWYRQDPGLGLRLIYFSYDVKMKEKGDIPEGYSVSREKKERFSLILESASTNQTSMYLCASSLLKGQVNQPQHFGDGTRLSIL.

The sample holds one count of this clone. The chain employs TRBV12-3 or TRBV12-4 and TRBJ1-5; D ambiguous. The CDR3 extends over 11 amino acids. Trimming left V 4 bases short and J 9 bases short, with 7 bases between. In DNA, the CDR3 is TGTGCCAGCAGTTCTAGTGGGCCCCAGCATTTT. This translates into CASSSSGPQHF.

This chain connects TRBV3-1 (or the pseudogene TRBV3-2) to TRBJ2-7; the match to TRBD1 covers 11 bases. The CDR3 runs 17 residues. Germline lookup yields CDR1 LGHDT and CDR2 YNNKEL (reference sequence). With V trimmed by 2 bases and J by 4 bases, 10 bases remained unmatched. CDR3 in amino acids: CASSQTPGTGGWYEQYF. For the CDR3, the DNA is TGTGCCAGCAGCCAAACCCCCGGGACAGGGGGTTGGTACGAGCAGTACTTC.

The CDR3 is CASSPGHVSNQPQHF. CDR3 nucleotide sequence: TGTGCCAGCAGCCCCGGACACGTTAGCAATCAGCCCCAGCATTTT. V is TRBV28 and J is TRBJ1-5; D is perhaps TRBD1 (5 bases). Germline V gives CDR1 MDHEN, CDR2 SYDVKM. This CDR3 contains 15 residues. Trimming shortened V by 6 bases and J by 0 bases, and 12 bases separated the two germline ends.

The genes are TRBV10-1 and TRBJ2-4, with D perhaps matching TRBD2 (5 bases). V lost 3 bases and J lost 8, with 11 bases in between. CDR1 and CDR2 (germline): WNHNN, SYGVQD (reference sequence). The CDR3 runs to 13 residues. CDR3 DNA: TGCGCCAGCAGTGAAGTCCAGAGGGACATTCAGTACTTC. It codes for CASSEVQRDIQYF.

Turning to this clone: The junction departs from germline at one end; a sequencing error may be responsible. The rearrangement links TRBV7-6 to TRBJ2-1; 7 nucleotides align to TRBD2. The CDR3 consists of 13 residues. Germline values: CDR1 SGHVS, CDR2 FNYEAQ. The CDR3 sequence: CASSLDLRGVRIF. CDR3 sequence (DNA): TGTGCCAGCAGCTTAGACCTTCGGGGGGTGCGCATCTTC.

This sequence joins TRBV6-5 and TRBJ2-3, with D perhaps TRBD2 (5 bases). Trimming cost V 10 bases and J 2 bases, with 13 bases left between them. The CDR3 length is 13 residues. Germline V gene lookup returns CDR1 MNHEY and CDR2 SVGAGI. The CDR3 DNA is TGTGCCACCTCACGGGGTTCCACAGATACGCAGTATTTT. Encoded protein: CATSRGSTDTQYF.

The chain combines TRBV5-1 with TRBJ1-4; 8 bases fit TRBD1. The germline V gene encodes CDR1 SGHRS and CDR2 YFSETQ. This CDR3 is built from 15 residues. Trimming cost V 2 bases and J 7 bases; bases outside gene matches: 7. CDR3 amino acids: CASSFQGALREKLFF. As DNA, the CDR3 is TGCGCCAGCAGCTTCCAGGGGGCGCTGCGTGAAAAACTGTTTTTT.

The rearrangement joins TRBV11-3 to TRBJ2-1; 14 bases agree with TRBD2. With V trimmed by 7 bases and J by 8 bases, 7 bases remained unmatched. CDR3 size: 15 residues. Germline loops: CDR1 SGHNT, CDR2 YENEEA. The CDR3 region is CASTLGTSGSDEQFF. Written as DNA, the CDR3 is TGTGCCAGCACCCTCGGGACTAGCGGGAGCGATGAGCAGTTCTTC.

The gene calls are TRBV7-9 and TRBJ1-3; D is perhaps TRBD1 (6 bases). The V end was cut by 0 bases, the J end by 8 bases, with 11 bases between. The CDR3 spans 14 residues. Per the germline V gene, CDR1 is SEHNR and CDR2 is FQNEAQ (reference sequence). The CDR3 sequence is CASSLAAGVYTIYF. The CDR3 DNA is TGTGCCAGCAGCTTAGCCGCAGGGGTGTACACCATATATTTT. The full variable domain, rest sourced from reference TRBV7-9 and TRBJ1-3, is DTGVSQNPRHKITKRGQNVTFRCDPISEHNRLYWYRQTLGQGPEFLTYFQNEAQLEKSRLLSDRFSAERPKGSFSTLEIQRTEQGDSAMYLCASSLAAGVYTIYFGEGSWLTVV.

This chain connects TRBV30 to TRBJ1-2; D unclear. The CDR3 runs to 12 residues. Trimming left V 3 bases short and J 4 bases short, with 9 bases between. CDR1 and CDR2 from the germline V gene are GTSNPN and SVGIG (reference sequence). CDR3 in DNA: TGTGCCTGGAGATCTGGGTTCTATGGCTACACCTTC. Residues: CAWRSGFYGYTF.

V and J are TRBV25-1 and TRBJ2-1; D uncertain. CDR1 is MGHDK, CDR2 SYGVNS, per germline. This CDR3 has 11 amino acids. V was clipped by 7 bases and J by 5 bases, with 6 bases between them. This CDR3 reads CASIRNNEQFF. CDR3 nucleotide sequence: TGTGCCAGCATCAGGAACAATGAGCAGTTCTTC.

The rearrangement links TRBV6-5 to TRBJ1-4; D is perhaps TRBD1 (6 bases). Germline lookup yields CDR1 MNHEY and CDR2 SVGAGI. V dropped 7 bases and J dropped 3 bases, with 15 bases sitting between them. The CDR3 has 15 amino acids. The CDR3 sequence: CASTKYRASNEKLFF. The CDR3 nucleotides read TGTGCCAGCACCAAATACAGGGCATCTAATGAAAAACTGTTTTTT.

The chain's CDR3 is CASSSSTGGGETQYF. The CDR3 nucleotides read TGTGCCAGCAGCTCTTCGACAGGGGGCGGAGAGACCCAGTACTTC. The rearrangement uses TRBV9 and TRBJ2-5, with 10 bases lining up with TRBD1. The CDR3 sequence is 15 residues long. Germline CDR1 is SGDLS and CDR2 is YYNGEE. Trimming cost V 4 bases and J 4 bases; bases outside gene matches: 7.

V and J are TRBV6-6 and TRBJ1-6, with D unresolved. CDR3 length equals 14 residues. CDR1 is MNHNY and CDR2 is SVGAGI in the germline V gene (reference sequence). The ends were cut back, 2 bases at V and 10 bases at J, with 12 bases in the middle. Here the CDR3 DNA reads TGTGCCAGCAGTTACAACCAGGTGGGCTCACCCCTCCACTTT. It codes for CASSYNQVGSPLHF.

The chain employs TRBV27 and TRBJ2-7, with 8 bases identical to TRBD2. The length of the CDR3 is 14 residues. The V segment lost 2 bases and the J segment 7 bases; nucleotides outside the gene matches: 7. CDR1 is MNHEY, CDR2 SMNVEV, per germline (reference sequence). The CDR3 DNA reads TGTGCCAGCAGTTTAACTAGCGGCCAAAGGGAGCAGTACTTC. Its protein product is CASSLTSGQREQYF.

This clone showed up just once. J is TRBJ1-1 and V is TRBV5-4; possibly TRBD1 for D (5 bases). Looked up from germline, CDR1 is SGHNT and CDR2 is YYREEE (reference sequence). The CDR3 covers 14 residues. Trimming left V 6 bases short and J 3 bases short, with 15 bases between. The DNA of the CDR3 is TGTGCCAGCACTCGCTTGTTGGGGGACACTGAAGCTTTCTTT. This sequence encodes CASTRLLGDTEAFF.

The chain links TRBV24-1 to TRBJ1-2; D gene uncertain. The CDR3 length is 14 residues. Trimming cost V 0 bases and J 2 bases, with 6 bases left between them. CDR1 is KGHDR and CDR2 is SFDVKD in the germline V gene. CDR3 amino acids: CATSDLRRNYGYTF. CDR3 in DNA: TGTGCCACCAGTGATTTGCGCCGGAACTATGGCTACACCTTC.

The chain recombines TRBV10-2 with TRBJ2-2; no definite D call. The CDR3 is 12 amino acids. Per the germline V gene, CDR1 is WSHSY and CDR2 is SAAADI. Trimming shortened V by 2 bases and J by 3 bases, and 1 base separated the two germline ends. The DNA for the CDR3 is TGCGCCAGCAGTGAGGACACCGGGGAGCTGTTTTTT. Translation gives CASSEDTGELFF.

CDR3 in DNA: TGTGCCACCGAGACGCAGCTTCGATCCTCTGGAAACACCATATATTTT. Translating gives CATETQLRSSGNTIYF. The chain joins TRBV10-3 to TRBJ1-3; D is unresolved. The germline CDR1 and CDR2 sequences are ENHRY and SYGVKD. V was cut by 10 bases and J by 0 bases, with 19 bases left in between. This CDR3 is 16 amino acids long.

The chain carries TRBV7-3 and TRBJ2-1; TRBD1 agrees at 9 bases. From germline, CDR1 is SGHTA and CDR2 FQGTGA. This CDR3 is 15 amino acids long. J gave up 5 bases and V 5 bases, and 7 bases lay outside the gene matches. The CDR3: CASSPGTGINNEQFF. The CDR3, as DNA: TGTGCCAGCAGCCCCGGGACAGGGATTAACAATGAGCAGTTCTTC.

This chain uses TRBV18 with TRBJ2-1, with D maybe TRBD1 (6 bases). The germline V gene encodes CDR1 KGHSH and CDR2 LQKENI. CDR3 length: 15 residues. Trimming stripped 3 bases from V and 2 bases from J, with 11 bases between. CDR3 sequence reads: CASSPAQGPYNEQFF. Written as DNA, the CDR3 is TGTGCCAGCTCACCTGCACAGGGCCCCTACAATGAGCAGTTCTTC. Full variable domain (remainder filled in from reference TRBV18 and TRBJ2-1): NAGVMQNPRHLVRRRGQEARLRCSPMKGHSHVYWYRQLPEEGLKFMVYLQKENIIDESGMPKERFSAEFPKEGPSILRIQQVVRGDSAAYFCASSPAQGPYNEQFFGPGTRLTVL.

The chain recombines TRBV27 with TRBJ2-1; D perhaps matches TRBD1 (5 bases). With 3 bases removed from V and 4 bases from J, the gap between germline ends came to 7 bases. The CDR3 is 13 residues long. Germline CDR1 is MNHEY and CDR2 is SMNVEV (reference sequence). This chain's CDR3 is CASSFQGYNEQFF. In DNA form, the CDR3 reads TGTGCCAGCAGTTTTCAGGGATACAATGAGCAGTTCTTC.